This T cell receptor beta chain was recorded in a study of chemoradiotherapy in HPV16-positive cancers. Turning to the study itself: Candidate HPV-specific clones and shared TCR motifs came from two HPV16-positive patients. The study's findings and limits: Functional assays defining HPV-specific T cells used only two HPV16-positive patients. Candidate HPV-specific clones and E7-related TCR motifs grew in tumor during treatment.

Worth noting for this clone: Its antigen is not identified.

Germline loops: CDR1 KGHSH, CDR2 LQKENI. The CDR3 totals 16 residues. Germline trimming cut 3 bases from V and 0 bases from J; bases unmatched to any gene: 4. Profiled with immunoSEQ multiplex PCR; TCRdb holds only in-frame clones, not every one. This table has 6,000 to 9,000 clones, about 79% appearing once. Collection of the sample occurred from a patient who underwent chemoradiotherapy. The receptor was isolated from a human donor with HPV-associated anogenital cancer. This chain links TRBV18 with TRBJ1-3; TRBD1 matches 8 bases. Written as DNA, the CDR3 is TGTGCCAGCTCACCGCAAACAGGGGGCTCTGGAAACACCATATATTTT. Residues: CASSPQTGGSGNTIYF.